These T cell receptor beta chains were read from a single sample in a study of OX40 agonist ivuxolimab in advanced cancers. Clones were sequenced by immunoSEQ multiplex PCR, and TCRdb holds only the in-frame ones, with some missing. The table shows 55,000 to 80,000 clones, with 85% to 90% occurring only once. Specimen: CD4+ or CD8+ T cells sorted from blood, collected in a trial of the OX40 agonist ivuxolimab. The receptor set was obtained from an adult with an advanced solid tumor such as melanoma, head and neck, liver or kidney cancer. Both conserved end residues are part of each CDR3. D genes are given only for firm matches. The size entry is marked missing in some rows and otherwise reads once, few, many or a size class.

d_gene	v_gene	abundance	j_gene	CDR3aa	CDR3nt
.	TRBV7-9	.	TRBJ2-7	CASSGDEQYF	TGTGCCAGCAGCGGCGACGAGCAGTACTTC
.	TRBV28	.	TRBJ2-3	CASSFKQYTDTQYF	TGTGCCAGCAGTTTCAAACAGTACACAGATACGCAGTATTTT
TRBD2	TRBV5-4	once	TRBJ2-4	CASSPPGLPKNIQYF	TGTGCCAGCAGCCCCCCGGGACTACCCAAAAACATTCAGTACTTC
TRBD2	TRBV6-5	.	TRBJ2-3	CASRGGRTTDTQYF	TGTGCCAGCCGGGGCGGGAGGACCACAGATACGCAGTATTTT
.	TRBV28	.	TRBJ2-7	CASSFSSVNSYEQYF	TGTGCCAGCAGTTTTTCATCGGTAAACTCCTACGAGCAGTACTTC
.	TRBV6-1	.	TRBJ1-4	CASRRTATNEKLFF	TGTGCCAGCAGGCGGACGGCAACTAATGAAAAACTGTTTTTT
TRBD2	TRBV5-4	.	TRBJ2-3	CASSPGTSGTDTQYF	TGTGCCAGCAGCCCCGGGACTAGCGGCACAGATACGCAGTATTTT
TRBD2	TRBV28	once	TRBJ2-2	CASSWGTRTGELFF	TGTGCCAGCAGTTGGGGGACTAGAACCGGGGAGCTGTTTTTT
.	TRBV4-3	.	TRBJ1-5	CASSQDRARNQPQHF	TGCGCCAGCAGCCAAGACAGGGCACGCAATCAGCCCCAGCATTTT
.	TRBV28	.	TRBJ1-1	CASSLPWSPNTEAFF	TGTGCCAGCAGTTTACCATGGAGTCCGAACACTGAAGCTTTCTTT
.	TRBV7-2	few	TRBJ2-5	CASSLVGREETQYF	TGTGCCAGCAGCTTAGTGGGCAGGGAGGAGACCCAGTACTTC
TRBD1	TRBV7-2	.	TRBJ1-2	CASSLGTGNGYTF	TGTGCCAGCAGCTTAGGGACAGGGAATGGCTACACCTTC
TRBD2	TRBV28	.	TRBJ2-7	CASSSTSGIKGEQYF	TGTGCCAGCAGTTCAACTAGCGGGATAAAAGGCGAGCAGTACTTC
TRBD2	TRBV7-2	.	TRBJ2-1	CASSLVPSGGNNEQFF	TGTGCCAGCAGCTTAGTACCCAGCGGGGGAAACAATGAGCAGTTCTTC
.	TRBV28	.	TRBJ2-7	CASSLPPGDEQYF	TGTGCCAGCAGTTTACCCCCAGGGGACGAGCAGTACTTC
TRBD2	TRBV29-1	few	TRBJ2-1	CSVGGLAGWAYNEQFF	TGCAGCGTTGGGGGACTAGCGGGATGGGCCTACAATGAGCAGTTCTTC
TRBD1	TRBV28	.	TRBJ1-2	CASSDPGQGGYGYTF	TGTGCCAGCAGTGATCCGGGACAGGGCGGCTATGGCTACACCTTC
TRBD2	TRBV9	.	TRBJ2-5	CASSPVGGEEQTQYF	TGTGCCAGCAGCCCAGTCGGGGGGGAGGAACAGACCCAGTACTTC
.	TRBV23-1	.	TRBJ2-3	CASSRGEFGGDTQYF	TGCGCCAGCAGTCGGGGGGAATTTGGGGGAGATACGCAGTATTTT
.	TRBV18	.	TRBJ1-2	CASSPRSDSGYGYTF	TGTGCCAGCTCACCACGTTCGGACAGCGGCTATGGCTACACCTTC
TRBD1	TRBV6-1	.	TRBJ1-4	CASGGQGRATNEKLFF	TGTGCCAGCGGTGGACAGGGAAGGGCAACTAATGAAAAACTGTTTTTT
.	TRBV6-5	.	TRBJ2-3	CVTKRARSTDTQYF	TGTGTAACTAAAAGGGCCAGAAGCACAGATACGCAGTATTTT
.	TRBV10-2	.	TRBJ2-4	CASSESPYRVPKNIQYF	TGCGCCAGCAGTGAGTCACCTTACAGGGTCCCCAAAAACATTCAGTACTTC
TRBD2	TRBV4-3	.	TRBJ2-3	CASSQDLALAGYSTDTQYF	TGCGCCAGCAGCCAAGATCTGGCACTAGCGGGTTATAGCACAGATACGCAGTATTTT
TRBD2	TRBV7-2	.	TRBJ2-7	CASSLQLAGGKEQYF	TGTGCCAGCAGCCTACAACTAGCGGGAGGGAAAGAGCAGTACTTC
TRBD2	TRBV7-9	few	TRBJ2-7	CASSLSPHLAGGDEQYF	TGTGCCAGCAGCTTATCTCCCCATCTAGCGGGAGGGGACGAGCAGTACTTC
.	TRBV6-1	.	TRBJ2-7	CASSVNVGTHYEQYF	TGTGCCAGCAGTGTAAACGTTGGGACTCATTACGAGCAGTACTTC
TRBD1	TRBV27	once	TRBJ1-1	CASSLRGQLNTEAFF	TGTGCCAGCAGTTTGAGGGGACAGTTGAACACTGAAGCTTTCTTT
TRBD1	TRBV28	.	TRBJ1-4	CASRSPVRGLEKLFF	TGTGCCAGCAGATCCCCGGTCAGGGGGCTTGAAAAACTGTTTTTT
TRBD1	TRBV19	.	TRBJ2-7	CASSPRQGLSYEQYF	TGTGCCAGTAGTCCGCGACAGGGCCTGAGCTACGAGCAGTACTTC
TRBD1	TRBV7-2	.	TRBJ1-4	CASSLFAGDSMFF	TGTGCCAGCAGCTTATTTGCCGGGGACAGCATGTTTTTT
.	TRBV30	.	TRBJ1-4	CAWSWGANEKLFF	TGTGCCTGGAGCTGGGGAGCTAATGAAAAACTGTTTTTT
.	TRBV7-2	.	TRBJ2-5	CASSKQYQETQYF	TGTGCCAGCAGCAAACAGTATCAAGAGACCCAGTACTTC
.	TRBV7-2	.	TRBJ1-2	CASSLKMRDSNYGYTF	TGTGCCAGCAGCTTAAAAATGAGGGATAGTAACTATGGCTACACCTTC
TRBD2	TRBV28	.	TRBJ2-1	CASSFLAGGLRNEQFF	TGTGCCAGCAGTTTCTTAGCGGGAGGCTTGAGGAATGAGCAGTTCTTC
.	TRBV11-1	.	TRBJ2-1	CASSVQGAEQFF	TGTGCCAGCAGCGTACAGGGCGCTGAGCAGTTCTTC
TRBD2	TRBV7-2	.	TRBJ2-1	CASSSSGSGAYNEQFF	TGTGCCAGCAGCTCTAGCGGGAGCGGGGCCTACAATGAGCAGTTCTTC
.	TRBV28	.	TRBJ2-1	CASSSPEGINEQFF	TGTGCCAGCAGTTCCCCGGAGGGTATCAATGAGCAGTTCTTC
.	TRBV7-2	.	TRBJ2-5	CASSSWKGVEETQYF	TGTGCCAGCAGCAGCTGGAAGGGCGTAGAAGAGACCCAGTACTTC
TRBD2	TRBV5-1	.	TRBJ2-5	CASSLPTSGTETQYF	TGCGCCAGCAGCCTTCCGACTAGCGGGACAGAGACCCAGTACTTC
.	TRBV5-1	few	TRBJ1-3	CASSLEGGSSGNTIYF	TGCGCCAGCAGCTTGGAGGGCGGGAGCTCTGGAAACACCATATATTTT
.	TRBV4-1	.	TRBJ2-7	CASSQVPLTKHYEQYF	TGCGCCAGCAGCCAAGTCCCCCTCACCAAACACTACGAGCAGTACTTC
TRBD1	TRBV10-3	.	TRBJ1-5	CAISDRGTGHNQPQHF	TGTGCCATCAGTGATAGGGGGACAGGCCATAATCAGCCCCAGCATTTT
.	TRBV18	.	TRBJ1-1	CASSQDANTEAFF	TGTGCCAGCTCCCAGGACGCGAACACTGAAGCTTTCTTT
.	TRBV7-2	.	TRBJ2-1	CASSLGLVYNEQFF	TGTGCCAGCAGCTTAGGTCTAGTATACAATGAGCAGTTCTTC